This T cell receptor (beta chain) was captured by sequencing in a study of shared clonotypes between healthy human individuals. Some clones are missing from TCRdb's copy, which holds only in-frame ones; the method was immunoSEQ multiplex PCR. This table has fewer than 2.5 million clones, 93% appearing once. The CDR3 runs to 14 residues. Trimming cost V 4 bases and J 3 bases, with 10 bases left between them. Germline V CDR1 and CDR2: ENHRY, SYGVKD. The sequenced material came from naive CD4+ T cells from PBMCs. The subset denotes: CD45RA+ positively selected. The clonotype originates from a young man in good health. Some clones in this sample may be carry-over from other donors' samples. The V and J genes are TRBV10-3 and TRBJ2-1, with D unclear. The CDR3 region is CAISGRQDYNEQFF. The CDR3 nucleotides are TGTGCCATCAGTGGTAGGCAGGACTACAATGAGCAGTTCTTC.